The 28 T cell receptor beta chains below come from one sample, sequenced in a study of cytomegalovirus exposure and HLA in healthy donors. The study ran its PCR with 60 Vbeta and 13 Jbeta primers. This table comes from immunoSEQ multiplex PCR, and its TCRdb copy is limited to in-frame clones, with some not included. The table records some 130,000 clones, 82% of them present only once. The material sequenced was PBMCs. The receptors originated from a boy younger than 18 in good health and CMV-seronegative.

The J gene is TRBJ2-7, the V gene TRBV2, with 9 nucleotides matching TRBD2. Per germline, CDR1 SNHLY and CDR2 FYNNEI. The CDR3 has 13 residues. Trimming cost V 9 bases and J 6 bases; bases outside gene matches: 9. The CDR3 nucleotides are TGTGCCAGTAGCGGGAGCGGTTGGCTCGAGCAGTACTTC. This codes for CASSGSGWLEQYF. Together with reference TRBV2 and TRBJ2-7, the CDR3 gives the full variable domain: EPEVTQTPSHQVTQMGQEVILRCVPISNHLYFYWYRQILGQKVEFLVSFYNNEISEKSEIFDDQFSVERPDGSNFTLKIRSTKLEDSAMYFCASSGSGWLEQYFGPGTRLTVT.

The rearrangement uses TRBV5-1 and TRBJ1-1; the match to TRBD1 covers 9 bases. Losses at the gene ends were 3 bases for V and 0 bases for J; bases not matched to a gene: 9. Germline loops: CDR1 SGHRS, CDR2 YFSETQ. This CDR3 spans 17 amino acids. The CDR3 region is CASSSSGQGYMNTEAFF. CDR3 in DNA: TGCGCCAGCAGCTCGTCCGGACAGGGGTACATGAACACTGAAGCTTTCTTT. The full variable domain, with the rest looked up from reference TRBV5-1 and TRBJ1-1, is KAGVTQTPRYLIKTRGQQVTLSCSPISGHRSVSWYQQTPGQGLQFLFEYFSETQRNKGNFPGRFSGRQFSNSRSEMNVSTLELGDSALYLCASSSSGQGYMNTEAFFGQGTRLTVV.

The genes are TRBV27 and TRBJ1-4, with a weak D call TRBD1 (6 bases). This CDR3 has 15 amino acids. V gave up 5 bases and J gave up 6 bases, with 16 bases separating them. Germline V gene data show CDR1 as MNHEY and CDR2 as SMNVEV (reference sequence). The CDR3 DNA follows: TGTGCCAGCAGTGTCCGGGCAGGGGCTTATGAAAAACTGTTTTTT. Protein sequence: CASSVRAGAYEKLFF.

This clone came up once. The chain links TRBV5-1 to TRBJ2-7; 14 positions match TRBD2. From germline, CDR1 is SGHRS and CDR2 YFSETQ. V lost 4 bases, J lost 4 bases, and 4 bases stayed unmatched. This CDR3 contains 15 residues. CDR3 in amino acids: CASSAGLAGAYEQYF. Written as DNA, the CDR3 is TGCGCCAGCAGCGCGGGACTAGCGGGAGCGTACGAGCAGTACTTC.

J is TRBJ1-2 and V is TRBV6-6, with TRBD1 identical over 9 bases. V lost 6 bases to trimming and J lost 6 bases; unmatched junction nucleotides: 11. This CDR3 is 15 amino acids long. CDR1 is MNHNY, CDR2 SVGAGI, per germline (reference sequence). CDR3 in DNA: TGTGCCAGCAGCAACTTCAACAGGGGGCAGGATGGCTACACCTTC. It encodes CASSNFNRGQDGYTF.

The genes are TRBV27 and TRBJ2-5; 7 positions agree with TRBD1. Trimming cost V 5 bases and J 3 bases; bases outside gene matches: 3. Germline-derived CDR1 and CDR2 are MNHEY and SMNVEV (reference sequence). The CDR3 totals 13 residues. The CDR3 spells CASSITGEETQYF. The CDR3 nucleotides are TGTGCCAGCAGTATCACAGGGGAAGAGACCCAGTACTTC.

V is TRBV5-4 and J is TRBJ2-5, with D perhaps matching TRBD2 (6 bases). V lost 0 bases and J lost 4, with 10 bases in between. The CDR3 contains 14 residues. The germline V gene encodes CDR1 SGHNT and CDR2 YYREEE (reference sequence). The CDR3 bases are TGTGCCAGCAGCTTGGGGGGAGGAGCAGAGACCCAGTACTTC. Its protein is CASSLGGGAETQYF.

The chain has TRBV2 and TRBJ2-5, with a possible D match to TRBD2 (6 bases). The length of the CDR3 is 14 residues. CDR1 and CDR2 from the germline V gene are SNHLY and FYNNEI. The V end was cut by 5 bases, the J end by 5 bases, with 15 bases between. As DNA, the CDR3 is TGTGCCAGCAGTCAGGCGGGACCGGGGGAGACCCAGTACTTC. It encodes CASSQAGPGETQYF.

The genes are TRBV5-1 and TRBJ2-1; 7 bases map to TRBD2. The CDR3 has 15 amino acids. CDR1 is SGHRS, CDR2 YFSETQ, per germline. The ends lost 0 bases at V and 7 bases at J; junction bases unmatched: 7. This CDR3 is CASSLEGQGGNEQFF. Here the CDR3 DNA reads TGCGCCAGCAGCTTGGAGGGTCAGGGAGGGAATGAGCAGTTCTTC. The variable domain in full, with the rest retrieved from reference TRBV5-1 and TRBJ2-1, is KAGVTQTPRYLIKTRGQQVTLSCSPISGHRSVSWYQQTPGQGLQFLFEYFSETQRNKGNFPGRFSGRQFSNSRSEMNVSTLELGDSALYLCASSLEGQGGNEQFFGPGTRLTVL.

The V call is TRBV5-6, the J call TRBJ2-5, with 8 bases lining up with TRBD1. With 0 bases clipped from V and 1 base from J, the junction kept 2 bases outside the gene matches. Germline V lookup: CDR1 SGHDT, CDR2 YYEEEE. The length of the CDR3 is 15 residues. CDR3 nucleotide sequence: TGTGCCAGCAGCTTGGCCGGGACAGGCCAAGAGACCCAGTACTTC. Protein sequence: CASSLAGTGQETQYF.

CDR3 sequence: CSVVGTSGSHTGELFF. DNA for the CDR3: TGCAGCGTTGTGGGGACTAGCGGGAGCCACACCGGGGAGCTGTTTTTT. V usage is TRBV29-1 and J usage is TRBJ2-2; 14 bases align to TRBD2. This CDR3 comprises 16 residues. With 4 bases clipped from V and 3 bases from J, the junction kept 4 bases outside the gene matches. CDR1 SQVTM and CDR2 ANQGSEA come from the germline V gene.

This clone has only a few counts. The chain joins TRBV27 to TRBJ2-6, with 9 positions matching TRBD1. Germline CDR1 reads MNHEY; CDR2 reads SMNVEV (reference sequence). V trimming: 6 bases; J trimming: 0 bases; junction bases outside the gene matches: 3. The CDR3 spans 16 residues. The CDR3: CASRRTGASGANVLTF. The CDR3 DNA is TGTGCCAGCAGAAGGACAGGGGCCTCTGGGGCCAACGTCCTGACTTTC.

This clone was observed a single time. CDR3 nucleotides: TGTGCCAGCAGCTACCGGAGGGCCAACTACAATGAGCAGTTCTTC. Encoded protein: CASSYRRANYNEQFF. This rearrangement joins TRBV5-4 to TRBJ2-1; D may be TRBD2 (6 bases). V was shortened by 3 bases and J by 3 bases, with 13 bases between the two germline ends. The CDR3 has 15 amino acids. CDR1 is SGHNT and CDR2 is YYREEE in the germline V gene (reference sequence).

J is TRBJ2-2 and V is TRBV30; 11 nucleotides agree with TRBD2. The germline V gene encodes CDR1 GTSNPN and CDR2 SVGIG (reference sequence). This CDR3 has 15 residues. V dropped 1 base and J dropped 7; count of bases not matched to a gene: 5. Here the CDR3 reads CAWSGSGRAVGELFF. In nucleotides, the CDR3 is TGTGCCTGGAGTGGTAGCGGGAGGGCTGTCGGGGAGCTGTTTTTT. The variable domain in full, completed from reference TRBV30 and TRBJ2-2, reads SQTIHQWPATLVQPVGSPLSLECTVEGTSNPNLYWYRQAAGRGLQLLFYSVGIGQISSEVPQNLSASRPQDRQFILSSKKLLLSDSGFYLCAWSGSGRAVGELFFGEGSRLTVL.

V gene TRBV7-2 combines with J gene TRBJ2-7; 7 bases are shared with TRBD2. Germline lookup yields CDR1 SGHTA and CDR2 FQGNSA. Unmatched junction bases numbered 11, after V lost 11 bases and J lost 7 bases. There are 12 residues in the CDR3. CDR3 in amino acids: CARAAGPREQYF. CDR3 bases: TGTGCCCGTGCAGCGGGGCCGAGAGAGCAGTACTTC.

CDR3 residues: CASSGLAGSYEQYF. In nucleotides, the CDR3 is TGTGCCAGCAGTGGACTAGCGGGTTCCTACGAGCAGTACTTC. V usage is TRBV7-6 and J usage is TRBJ2-7, with 11 nucleotides matching TRBD2. The CDR3 runs to 14 residues. CDR1 is SGHVS and CDR2 is FNYEAQ in the germline V gene. V was pared by 6 bases and J by 1 base, with 2 bases of the junction left unmatched.

Comments on this clone: Other DNA sequences in the sample encode the same CDR3. The chain carries TRBV6-1 and TRBJ2-7, with a weak D call TRBD2 (6 bases). CDR3 size: 13 residues. V was cut by 2 bases and J by 4 bases, with 9 bases left in between. Germline assignment: CDR1 MNHNS and CDR2 SASEGT. This CDR3 reads CASSETGSYEQYF. The CDR3 DNA is TGTGCCAGCAGTGAAACCGGGAGTTACGAGCAGTACTTC.

The rearrangement joins TRBV4-3 to TRBJ1-2; maybe TRBD1 (5 bases). The CDR3 consists of 15 residues. In germline, CDR1 is LGHNA, CDR2 YSLEER. V was cut by 0 bases and J by 3 bases, with 11 bases left in between. CDR3 DNA sequence: TGCGCCAGCAGCCAAGATCGCGGGGGGGACTATGGCTACACCTTC. Protein product: CASSQDRGGDYGYTF.

This sequence joins TRBV29-1 and TRBJ2-2, with D possibly matching TRBD1 (5 bases). The V gene lost 7 bases and the J gene lost 1 base, with 10 bases spanning the gap. Germline V gene lookup returns CDR1 SQVTM and CDR2 ANQGSEA. This CDR3 has 13 residues. In DNA, the CDR3 is TGCAGCGCCCGGACACAGAACACCGGGGAGCTGTTTTTT. Encoded protein: CSARTQNTGELFF.

V usage is TRBV11-2 and J usage is TRBJ1-2, with D tentatively TRBD1 (5 bases). Trimming took off 2 bases at V and 2 bases at J, with 24 bases between the two ends. Germline-derived CDR1 and CDR2 are SGHAT and FQNNGV. The CDR3 has 19 residues. The CDR3 sequence: CASSLRLDVRAVQNYGYTF. The CDR3 DNA sequence: TGTGCCAGCAGCTTAAGGCTAGATGTCAGGGCGGTCCAGAACTATGGCTACACCTTC.

The chain couples TRBV28 to TRBJ2-1, with D unclear. The CDR3 is 14 amino acids. Germline lookup yields CDR1 MDHEN and CDR2 SYDVKM. Between the trimmed V and J ends, which lost 2 bases and 0 bases, there was a span of 5 bases. The CDR3 DNA is TGTGCCAGCAGTTTACCGGGCTCCTACAATGAGCAGTTCTTC. As protein: CASSLPGSYNEQFF.

The rearrangement joins TRBV5-1 to TRBJ2-1; 12 positions agree with TRBD1. CDR1 is SGHRS, CDR2 YFSETQ, per germline. This CDR3 is built from 21 residues. The V and J ends lost 4 bases and 6 bases, in that order; junction bases with no gene match: 23. CDR3: CASSRGASTGTGGALGNEQFF. In DNA, the CDR3 is TGCGCCAGCAGCCGGGGGGCCTCAACCGGGACAGGGGGCGCGCTGGGCAATGAGCAGTTCTTC.

This chain joins TRBV6-5 and TRBJ1-1; D may be TRBD1 (5 bases). This CDR3 comprises 14 residues. V gave up 5 bases and J gave up 1 base, with 11 bases separating them. CDR1 and CDR2 from the germline V gene are MNHEY and SVGAGI. The CDR3 sequence: CASSTQEWNTEAFF. Written as DNA, the CDR3 is TGTGCCAGCAGTACACAGGAATGGAACACTGAAGCTTTCTTT.

The chain carries TRBV19 and TRBJ2-6; 15 bases agree with TRBD2. V was clipped by 5 bases and J by 1 base; unmatched bases: 3. The CDR3 runs 18 residues. Germline V lookup: CDR1 LNHDA, CDR2 SQIVND (reference sequence). CDR3 amino acids: CASSFGLAGGSGANVLTF. CDR3 nucleotide sequence: TGTGCCAGTAGTTTCGGACTAGCGGGAGGGTCTGGGGCCAACGTCCTGACTTTC.

The V call is TRBV19, the J call TRBJ2-1; 9 bases fit TRBD1. CDR1 is LNHDA and CDR2 is SQIVND in the germline V gene (reference sequence). This CDR3 has 15 amino acids. The ends lost 3 bases at V and 8 bases at J; junction bases unmatched: 8. The CDR3 sequence is CASSMDRGFWDEQFF. In DNA form, the CDR3 reads TGTGCCAGTAGTATGGACAGGGGTTTTTGGGATGAGCAGTTCTTC. Together with reference TRBV19 and TRBJ2-1, the CDR3 gives the full variable domain: DGGITQSPKYLFRKEGQNVTLSCEQNLNHDAMYWYRQDPGQGLRLIYYSQIVNDFQKGDIAEGYSVSREKKESFPLTVTSAQKNPTAFYLCASSMDRGFWDEQFFGPGTRLTVL.

V gene TRBV11-2 combines with J gene TRBJ1-2, with a tentative D call TRBD1 (6 bases). The germline V and J ends were trimmed by 1 base and 8 bases, with 17 bases remaining between them. Germline V gives CDR1 SGHAT, CDR2 FQNNGV. The CDR3 is 15 residues long. The CDR3 nucleotides read TGTGCCAGCAGCTTAGGGGGCACAGGGAGTAAGGGCTACACCTTC. Protein sequence: CASSLGGTGSKGYTF.

V gene TRBV6-6 combines with J gene TRBJ1-5; maybe TRBD1 (6 bases). Trimming left V 5 bases short and J 6 bases short, with 11 bases between. The CDR3 consists of 13 residues. From germline, CDR1 is MNHNY and CDR2 SVGAGI (reference sequence). CDR3: CASSPGGGQPQHF. In DNA form, the CDR3 reads TGTGCCAGCAGTCCGGGGGGCGGTCAGCCCCAGCATTTT.

Comments on this clone: Other DNA variants within this sample encode the same CDR3. The chain combines TRBV5-1 with TRBJ1-1; 11 bases fit TRBD1. The CDR3 sequence is 14 residues long. Per germline, CDR1 SGHRS and CDR2 YFSETQ. The J segment lost 4 bases and the V segment lost 4 bases, leaving 3 bases of the junction unmatched. CDR3 sequence: CASSPGTGGTEAFF. The CDR3 coding sequence is TGCGCCAGCAGCCCGGGGACAGGGGGCACTGAAGCTTTCTTT.